This TCR beta chain originates from a study of T cell repertoires in cytomegalovirus infection (dated by TCRdb to the late 2010s). Regarding the study in general: Alongside well-studied HLA-B-restricted epitopes, the peptide stimulations were aimed at recently identified HLA-C-restricted CMV epitopes, whose presentation resists viral immunomodulation. Donor HLA type was relevant to the analysis, because carriage of CMV infection together with the matching HLA type was indicated by public TCR beta signatures.

The sample was run on an Illumina HiSeq 1500. The public reads were quality trimmed at Q25 with fastp and then assembled into clones with MiXCR by TCRdb, keeping productive beta chains. For every CDR3 protein sequence, its rows merge into one entry that carries the most common genes and DNA. In this sample the table shows 700,000 to 950,000 distinct CDR3 sequences, 30% to 35% of which occur a single time. The ten largest clones capture around 12% of the sample. In light of the paper, this sample's treatment or condition label describes: in vitro stimulation with specific CMV peptide epitopes to enrich CMV-specific T cells. Notes on this clonotype: This clone's antigen is unknown. No clone much larger than this one lies a single base away; base qualities are absent.

Results the study describes overall, beyond this receptor: Carriers of CMV infection plus the relevant HLA type were discriminated by the cumulative frequency of public TCR beta family members in the study cohort and in an independent approximately 340-donor cohort. The ex vivo response was dominated by HLA-C-restricted CMV-specific TCR beta clonotypes, and the single most frequent clonotype in two of eight donors was supplied by these HLA-C-restricted clonotypes.

The input for sequencing was cultured CD8+ T cells from PBMCs, taken from culture after CMV antigen stimulation. This sequence was found in a human donor in good health (CMV status not recorded). Some clones in this sample may be carry-over from other donors' samples.

In nucleotide form, the sequence is TGTGCCAGCAACTTCCCGGGGACCGGGGAGCTGTTTTTT. Translated, this is CASNFPGTGELFF. This receptor chain uses TRBV6-2 or TRBV6-3 and TRBJ2-2, with a weak D call of TRBD2 (5 bases match). The germline ends are 11 bases apart after V is trimmed by 7 bases and J by 5 bases. The germline V gene gives CDR1 as MNHEY and CDR2 as SVGEGT. The CDR3 contains 13 residues, cysteine and phenylalanine counted. Only the CDR3 part of the read is kept: 39 bases, read in frame from the first base.